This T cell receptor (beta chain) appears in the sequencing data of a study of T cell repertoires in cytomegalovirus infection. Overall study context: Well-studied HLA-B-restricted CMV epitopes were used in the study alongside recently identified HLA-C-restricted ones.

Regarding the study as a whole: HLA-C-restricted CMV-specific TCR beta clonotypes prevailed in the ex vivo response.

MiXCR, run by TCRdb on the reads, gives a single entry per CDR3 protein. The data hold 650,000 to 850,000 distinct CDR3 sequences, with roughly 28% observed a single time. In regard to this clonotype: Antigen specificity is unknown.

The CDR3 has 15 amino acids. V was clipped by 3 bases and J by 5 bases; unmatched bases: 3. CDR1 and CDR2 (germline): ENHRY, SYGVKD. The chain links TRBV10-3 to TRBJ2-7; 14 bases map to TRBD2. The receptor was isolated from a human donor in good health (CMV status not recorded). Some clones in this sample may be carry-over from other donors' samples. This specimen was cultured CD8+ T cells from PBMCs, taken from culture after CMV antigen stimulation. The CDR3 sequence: CAISEGTSGGHEQYF. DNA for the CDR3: TGTGCCATCAGTGAAGGGACTAGCGGGGGACACGAGCAGTACTTC.